Presented here are 8 T cell receptor beta chains from one specimen sequenced in a study of lymphopenia after photon versus proton radiotherapy. Assay: immunoSEQ multiplex PCR; the TCRdb copy retains only in-frame clones and omits some. The sample contains tens of thousands of clones, over 85% of which appear only once. The source material was peripheral blood, sampled from a patient treated with photon-based radiotherapy. These receptors were collected from a woman between 45 and 60 years old with cholangiocarcinoma.

V gene TRBV30 combines with J gene TRBJ2-4; tentative D call: TRBD1 (5 bases). This CDR3 comprises 12 residues. CDR1 is GTSNPN, CDR2 SVGIG, per germline (reference sequence). The germline V and J ends were trimmed by 4 bases and 8 bases, with 12 bases remaining between them. The CDR3 here is CAWNRVGDIQYF. The CDR3 DNA sequence: TGTGCCTGGAATAGGGTAGGGGACATTCAGTACTTC. The entire variable domain, with the rest obtained from reference TRBV30 and TRBJ2-4, is as follows: SQTIHQWPATLVQPVGSPLSLECTVEGTSNPNLYWYRQAAGRGLQLLFYSVGIGQISSEVPQNLSASRPQDRQFILSSKKLLLSDSGFYLCAWNRVGDIQYFGAGTRLSVL.

This sequence joins TRBV19 and TRBJ1-2, with a tentative D call TRBD1 (5 bases). From germline, CDR1 is LNHDA and CDR2 SQIVND (reference sequence). V gave up 3 bases and J gave up 2 bases, with 19 bases separating them. The CDR3 consists of 17 residues. CDR3 loop: CASSITPGRAANYGYTF. The CDR3 DNA reads TGTGCCAGTAGTATCACTCCAGGGCGGGCAGCAAACTATGGCTACACCTTC.

V and J are TRBV7-6 and TRBJ2-3, with D tentatively TRBD1 (7 bases). Germline CDR1 and CDR2: SGHVS and FNYEAQ. This CDR3 is 15 amino acids long. Trimming stripped 4 bases from V and 0 bases from J, with 11 bases between. For the CDR3, the DNA is TGTGCCAGCAGCTCCAGGGGGACTAGCACAGATACGCAGTATTTT. Its protein product is CASSSRGTSTDTQYF.

The chain has TRBV18 and TRBJ2-2; perhaps D is TRBD1 or TRBD2 (5 bases each). Trimming left V 0 bases short and J 9 bases short, with 14 bases between. This CDR3 spans 15 amino acids. Germline values: CDR1 KGHSH, CDR2 LQKENI. The CDR3 reads CASSPPQGVNRELFF. The CDR3 nucleotides are TGTGCCAGCTCACCACCCCAGGGAGTGAACCGGGAGCTGTTTTTT. Combining the CDR3 with reference TRBV18 and TRBJ2-2 gives the whole variable domain NAGVMQNPRHLVRRRGQEARLRCSPMKGHSHVYWYRQLPEEGLKFMVYLQKENIIDESGMPKERFSAEFPKEGPSILRIQQVVRGDSAAYFCASSPPQGVNRELFFGEGSRLTVL.

The rearrangement links TRBV7-9 to TRBJ1-1, with 7 bases aligning to TRBD1. Looked up from germline, CDR1 is SEHNR and CDR2 is FQNEAQ (reference sequence). The CDR3 contains 15 residues. With V trimmed by 0 bases and J by 4 bases, 5 bases remained unmatched. The CDR3 DNA reads as TGTGCCAGCAGCTTAGCAGGGGGCGGTGGCACTGAAGCTTTCTTT. The encoded protein is CASSLAGGGGTEAFF.

The V gene is TRBV5-1, the J gene TRBJ1-2; D unresolved. Germline V CDR1 and CDR2: SGHRS, YFSETQ. The CDR3 has 14 residues. The V gene lost 0 bases and the J gene lost 4 bases, with 10 bases spanning the gap. The CDR3 here is CASSLAGRPYGYTF. The CDR3 DNA reads as TGCGCCAGCAGCTTGGCCGGACGGCCCTATGGCTACACCTTC.

This chain links TRBV7-2 with TRBJ2-5; D is unclear. Trimming took off 3 bases at V and 3 bases at J, with 17 bases between the two ends. The CDR3 length is 16 residues. Per germline, CDR1 SGHTA and CDR2 FQGNSA. DNA of the CDR3: TGTGCCAGCAGCTTTGACGGGTTTAAGGCGGAAGAGACCCAGTACTTC. This codes for CASSFDGFKAEETQYF.

J is TRBJ1-1 and V is TRBV5-8; no reliable D call. This CDR3 has 14 amino acids. V lost 1 base, J lost 3 bases, and 10 bases lay in between. The germline V gene encodes CDR1 SGHTS and CDR2 YDEGEE. CDR3 protein: CASSLSPGHTEAFF. The CDR3 region has the DNA TGTGCCAGCAGCTTGTCCCCTGGTCACACTGAAGCTTTCTTT.